The 29 T cell receptor beta chains given below trace back to one sample, sequenced in a study of CD8+ T cells in alopecia areata. Treatment meaning: oral pan-JAK inhibitor, 5-10 mg twice daily. Once RNA had been extracted, it was reverse transcribed into cDNA to act as the sequencing template. Only in-frame clones appear in the TCRdb table, and some are missing; sequencing was by immunoSEQ multiplex PCR. This sample has 150,000 to 200,000 clones, with around three fifths found just once. The sample was CD4+ T cells sorted from blood, taken at week 24, from a patient treated with tofacitinib. The receptors shown here come from a human donor with alopecia areata.

This clone has only a few counts. This chain links TRBV29-1 with TRBJ1-1; 8 nucleotides line up with TRBD1. V trimming: 5 bases; J trimming: 5 bases; junction bases outside the gene matches: 4. The length of the CDR3 is 12 residues. Germline lookup yields CDR1 SQVTM and CDR2 ANQGSEA. This chain's CDR3 is CSVNRGRTEAFF. The CDR3 nucleotides are TGCAGCGTTAACAGGGGGAGGACTGAAGCTTTCTTT.

The V gene is TRBV27, the J gene TRBJ2-3; perhaps TRBD2 as D (6 bases). Germline values: CDR1 MNHEY, CDR2 SMNVEV (reference sequence). CDR3 length equals 13 residues. Trimming left V 6 bases short and J 3 bases short, with 10 bases between. CDR3 protein: CASSHRETDTQYF. CDR3 DNA: TGTGCCAGCAGCCACCGGGAGACAGATACGCAGTATTTT.

The chain is built from TRBV15 and TRBJ2-1, with 7 bases identical to TRBD1. The germline CDR1 and CDR2 sequences are LNHNV and YYDKDF (reference sequence). The length of the CDR3 is 15 residues. V dropped 0 bases and J dropped 3; count of bases not matched to a gene: 2. This CDR3 reads CATSRDGTVYNEQFF. CDR3 sequence (DNA): TGTGCCACCAGCAGAGACGGGACAGTCTACAATGAGCAGTTCTTC.

The CDR3 protein is CASSPGQGSRELFF. CDR3 nucleotide sequence: TGTGCCAGCAGCCCCGGACAGGGCAGCCGGGAGCTGTTTTTT. This chain joins TRBV7-9 and TRBJ2-2; 8 bases are a match to TRBD1. The CDR3 is made up of 14 amino acids. CDR1 and CDR2 from the germline V gene are SEHNR and FQNEAQ (reference sequence). Trimming took 5 bases from V and 9 from J; bases not matched to a gene: 8.

In its sample, this clone is medium-sized (0.01 to 0.1%). This chain connects TRBV19 to TRBJ2-3; D is perhaps TRBD2 (6 bases). Germline loops: CDR1 LNHDA, CDR2 SQIVND (reference sequence). V lost 5 bases, J lost 0 bases, and 12 bases lay in between. The CDR3 has 15 residues. CDR3: CASSSGEPSTDTQYF. The CDR3 coding sequence is TGTGCCAGTAGTTCGGGGGAACCTAGCACAGATACGCAGTATTTT.

The table lists this clone with a count of one. The rearrangement joins TRBV4-3 to TRBJ2-5, with 9 bases matching TRBD2. Trimming at V came to 3 bases and at J to 4 bases, leaving 6 bases not matched to a gene. Germline V gene sequence: CDR1 LGHNA, CDR2 YSLEER. CDR3 size: 15 residues. The CDR3 region has the DNA TGCGCCAGCAGCCATAGCAGCGGGGGGCCAGAGACCCAGTACTTC. Amino acid sequence: CASSHSSGGPETQYF.

The chain joins TRBV30 to TRBJ2-2, with D possibly TRBD1 on 6 matching bases. This CDR3 is 13 amino acids long. Germline V gives CDR1 GTSNPN, CDR2 SVGIG (reference sequence). Between the trimmed V and J ends, which lost 8 bases and 3 bases, there was a span of 13 bases. CDR3 protein: CASRGSDTGELFF. The CDR3 nucleotides read TGTGCCAGCAGGGGATCGGACACCGGGGAGCTGTTTTTT.

The chain combines TRBV5-6 with TRBJ1-2; 7 nucleotides align to TRBD1. Trimming removed 4 bases from V and 7 bases from J; junction bases left unmatched: 7. The CDR3 has 13 amino acids. Germline V gives CDR1 SGHDT, CDR2 YYEEEE. The CDR3 coding sequence is TGTGCCAGCAGCCCCGGGACAGTCGGTGGCTACACCTTC. Protein sequence: CASSPGTVGGYTF.

This clone has only one observation. The chain is built from TRBV5-1 and TRBJ1-2; 12 bases line up with TRBD1. Germline lookup yields CDR1 SGHRS and CDR2 YFSETQ. Trimming at V came to 0 bases and at J to 7 bases, leaving 10 bases not matched to a gene. The CDR3 covers 17 residues. CDR3 sequence (DNA): TGCGCCAGCAGCTTGGTAACGGGACAGGGGGCACGTGGTGGCTACACCTTC. This codes for CASSLVTGQGARGGYTF.

The V gene is TRBV29-1, the J gene TRBJ2-1; TRBD2 matches 8 bases. Germline V gives CDR1 SQVTM, CDR2 ANQGSEA. The CDR3 sequence is 14 residues long. The V and J ends lost 4 bases and 2 bases, in that order; junction bases with no gene match: 4. This CDR3 reads CSVGGGLAYNEQFF. CDR3 nucleotide sequence: TGCAGCGTTGGGGGGGGACTAGCCTACAATGAGCAGTTCTTC.

The rearrangement links TRBV14 to TRBJ2-1, with 13 nucleotides matching TRBD2. CDR3 length equals 13 residues. J lost 12 bases, V lost 2 bases, and 1 base had no gene match. Germline V gene sequence: CDR1 SGHDN, CDR2 FVKESK. In DNA, the CDR3 is TGTGCCAGCAGCCAAAGGACTAGCGGGGGGCAGTTCTTC. Its translation is CASSQRTSGGQFF.

The chain carries TRBV29-1 and TRBJ2-2, with D tentatively TRBD2 (6 bases). Per the germline V gene, CDR1 is SQVTM and CDR2 is ANQGSEA. This CDR3 region has 14 residues. The V end lost 3 bases, the J end lost 2 bases, and 10 bases lay between the germline ends. CDR3 coding DNA: TGCAGCGTTGACGGGGCGGGAAACACCGGGGAGCTGTTTTTT. Protein: CSVDGAGNTGELFF.

This clone showed up just a few times. This rearrangement joins TRBV10-3 to TRBJ1-5; D gene uncertain. The V end lost 2 bases, the J end lost 1 base, and 15 bases lay between the germline ends. The length of the CDR3 is 17 residues. Looked up from germline, CDR1 is ENHRY and CDR2 is SYGVKD. As DNA, the CDR3 is TGTGCCATCAGTGAGGTTGGAGGGAGTACGAGCAATCAGCCCCAGCATTTT. Translating it yields CAISEVGGSTSNQPQHF.

V is TRBV30 and J is TRBJ2-1, with D possibly being TRBD2 (6 bases). The V and J ends lost 2 bases and 10 bases respectively, with 12 bases between them. The CDR3 extends over 12 amino acids. Germline V gene sequence: CDR1 GTSNPN, CDR2 SVGIG (reference sequence). The CDR3 DNA reads as TGTGCCTGGAGTATGGGGGGTTGGGAGCAGTTCTTC. This gives the protein CAWSMGGWEQFF.

This clone has more than one count but fewer than ten. This chain uses TRBV9 with TRBJ1-3; 11 nucleotides match TRBD1. J gave up 2 bases and V 0 bases, and 1 base lay outside the gene matches. The CDR3 is 16 residues long. Germline V gives CDR1 SGDLS, CDR2 YYNGEE. CDR3 nucleotides: TGTGCCAGCAGCGTAGTGGACAGGGGGCCTGGAAACACCATATATTTT. The encoded protein is CASSVVDRGPGNTIYF.

The chain joins TRBV5-1 to TRBJ1-1, with D tentatively TRBD1 (5 bases). CDR3 length: 15 residues. Germline assignment: CDR1 SGHRS and CDR2 YFSETQ. V dropped 0 bases and J dropped 1 base, with 10 bases sitting between them. This CDR3 reads CASSLDGGTNTEAFF. The CDR3 DNA reads TGCGCCAGCAGCTTGGATGGGGGAACGAACACTGAAGCTTTCTTT.

The genes are TRBV19 and TRBJ2-7; unclear D gene. Germline V lookup: CDR1 LNHDA, CDR2 SQIVND (reference sequence). The CDR3 extends over 13 amino acids. The V and J ends lost 3 bases and 1 base respectively, with 7 bases between them. CDR3 protein: CASSISPSYEQYF. In nucleotides, the CDR3 is TGTGCCAGTAGTATTTCACCATCCTACGAGCAGTACTTC.

This sequence joins TRBV4-3 and TRBJ2-3; possible D gene TRBD2, 5 bases. The germline CDR1 and CDR2 sequences are LGHNA and YSLEER. V gave up 0 bases and J gave up 6 bases, with 28 bases separating them. The CDR3 sequence is 20 residues long. DNA of the CDR3: TGCGCCAGCAGCCAAGAAGCCCCTGAGGACTCCGACCCGACCTACGATACGCAGTATTTT. Its protein product is CASSQEAPEDSDPTYDTQYF.

This clone came up once. The gene calls are TRBV29-1 and TRBJ2-7; D ambiguous. The V end lost 7 bases, the J end lost 0 bases, and 7 bases lay between the germline ends. CDR1 is SQVTM, CDR2 ANQGSEA, per germline. The CDR3 is 11 amino acids. The CDR3 region is CSGIRSYEQYF. CDR3 coding DNA: TGCAGCGGGATCCGCTCCTACGAGCAGTACTTC.

J is TRBJ1-6 and V is TRBV30; tentatively, D is TRBD1 (6 bases). This CDR3 spans 14 amino acids. Germline V lookup: CDR1 GTSNPN, CDR2 SVGIG (reference sequence). Trimming cost V 5 bases and J 3 bases, with 11 bases left between them. This CDR3 reads CAWGRQDYNSPLHF. For the CDR3, the DNA is TGTGCCTGGGGCAGACAGGACTATAATTCACCCCTCCACTTT.

The chain has TRBV6-5 and TRBJ2-1; possible D gene TRBD1, 5 bases. The V and J ends lost 5 bases and 6 bases respectively, with 14 bases between them. This CDR3 contains 14 residues. Germline-derived CDR1 and CDR2 are MNHEY and SVGAGI. The CDR3 sequence: CASSAKGLINEQFF. The CDR3 bases are TGTGCCAGCAGTGCGAAGGGGCTAATCAATGAGCAGTTCTTC.

This clone has only a few counts. The gene calls are TRBV2 and TRBJ2-7, with a tentative D call TRBD1 (5 bases). This CDR3 spans 12 amino acids. Trimming stripped 6 bases from V and 1 base from J, with 7 bases between. Germline CDR1 is SNHLY and CDR2 is FYNNEI. Written as DNA, the CDR3 is TGTGCCAGCAGACAGGAGTCCTACGAGCAGTACTTC. As protein: CASRQESYEQYF.

V is TRBV19 and J is TRBJ1-1; no clear D gene. V lost 4 bases and J lost 1, with 10 bases in between. CDR1 is LNHDA, CDR2 SQIVND, per germline (reference sequence). The CDR3 has 14 amino acids. CDR3 nucleotide sequence: TGTGCCAGTAGTACTGCTACAGAGAACACTGAAGCTTTCTTT. Protein sequence: CASSTATENTEAFF.

V is TRBV7-8 and J is TRBJ2-6; no definite D call. The CDR3 extends over 14 amino acids. Germline V gene lookup returns CDR1 SGHVS and CDR2 FQNEAQ. V was shortened by 2 bases and J by 9 bases, with 11 bases between the two germline ends. In nucleotides, the CDR3 is TGTGCCAGCAGCTTAATACGACAAAACAACGTCCTGACTTTC. Translated, it gives CASSLIRQNNVLTF.

CDR3 protein: CASSPLPGARETQYF. As DNA, the CDR3 is TGTGCCAGCAGCCCGCTCCCGGGGGCCAGAGAGACCCAGTACTTC. The V call is TRBV7-7, the J call TRBJ2-5; D is perhaps TRBD1 or TRBD2 (6 bases each). V dropped 5 bases and J dropped 4 bases, with 17 bases sitting between them. CDR1 is SSHAT, CDR2 FNYEAQ, per germline (reference sequence). This CDR3 is 15 amino acids long.

The chain uses TRBV29-1 and TRBJ1-2; tentative D call: TRBD1 (5 bases). The CDR3 consists of 13 residues. V was pared by 6 bases and J by 8 bases, with 19 bases between. Germline V lookup: CDR1 SQVTM, CDR2 ANQGSEA. This chain's CDR3 is CSVVTVSTKGYTF. CDR3 in DNA: TGCAGCGTCGTGACAGTTAGTACAAAGGGCTACACCTTC.

This chain uses TRBV29-1 with TRBJ1-1, with a weak D call TRBD1 (6 bases). Deletions cut 0 bases from V and 2 bases from J, with 10 bases between. CDR1 is SQVTM and CDR2 is ANQGSEA in the germline V gene. CDR3 length equals 14 residues. Here the CDR3 DNA reads TGCAGCGTTGAAGATGTCAGGGGTAACACTGAAGCTTTCTTT. This translates into CSVEDVRGNTEAFF.

J is TRBJ2-2 and V is TRBV4-2; D may be TRBD1 (7 bases). CDR1 is LGHNA, CDR2 YNFKEQ, per germline. Trimming removed 4 bases at V and 2 bases at J, with 17 bases between. The CDR3 is 17 residues long. Here the CDR3 reads CASSRLQGTLNTGELFF. In DNA form, the CDR3 reads TGTGCCAGCAGCCGCCTACAGGGGACTCTCAACACCGGGGAGCTGTTTTTT.

The V call is TRBV7-2, the J call TRBJ2-2; D gene ambiguous. The germline V gene encodes CDR1 SGHTA and CDR2 FQGNSA. Trimming stripped 5 bases from V and 1 base from J, with 5 bases between. CDR3 length equals 13 residues. The CDR3 here is CASSPKNTGELFF. In DNA, the CDR3 is TGTGCCAGCAGCCCCAAGAACACCGGGGAGCTGTTTTTT.